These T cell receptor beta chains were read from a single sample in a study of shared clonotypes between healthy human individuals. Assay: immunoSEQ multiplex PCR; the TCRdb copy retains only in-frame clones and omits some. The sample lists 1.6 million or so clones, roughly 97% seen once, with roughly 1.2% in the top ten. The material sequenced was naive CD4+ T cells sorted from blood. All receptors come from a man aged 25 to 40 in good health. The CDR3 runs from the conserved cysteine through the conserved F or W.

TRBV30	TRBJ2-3	CAWSKGGTQYF
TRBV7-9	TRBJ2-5	CASSLAEAQYF
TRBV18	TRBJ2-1	CASSPIGTGAHNEQFF
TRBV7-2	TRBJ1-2	CASSLTGTASYGYTF
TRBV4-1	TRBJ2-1	CASSQAPLAAYFEQFF
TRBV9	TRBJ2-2	CASSVTSESGELFF
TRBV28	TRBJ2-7	CASSDTGTQQTLTYEQYF
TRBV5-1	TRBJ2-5	CASSLGKAQETQYF
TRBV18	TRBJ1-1	CASSPSGQPNTEAFF
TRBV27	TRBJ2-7	CASSSYRAALADRYEQYF
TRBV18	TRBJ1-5	CASSRDHRDNQPQHF
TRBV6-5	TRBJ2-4	CASSYGWGVGNIQYF
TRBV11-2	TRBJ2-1	CASSLGGSGTNEQFF
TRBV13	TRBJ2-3	CASSSYRRREDTQYF
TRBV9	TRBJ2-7	CASSVGRGPLREEQYF
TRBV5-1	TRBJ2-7	CASSLEGRASSYEQYF
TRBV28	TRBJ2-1	CASSARLAGGLEQFF
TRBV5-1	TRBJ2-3	CASSSPGGVGTDTQYF
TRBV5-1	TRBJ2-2	CASSLRYNTGELFF
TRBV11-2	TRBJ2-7	CASSSTYEQYF
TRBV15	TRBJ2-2	CATSRDVGLGVTGELFF
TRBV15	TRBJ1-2	CATRQGFYGYTF
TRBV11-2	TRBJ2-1	CASSHGTSGSGNEQFF